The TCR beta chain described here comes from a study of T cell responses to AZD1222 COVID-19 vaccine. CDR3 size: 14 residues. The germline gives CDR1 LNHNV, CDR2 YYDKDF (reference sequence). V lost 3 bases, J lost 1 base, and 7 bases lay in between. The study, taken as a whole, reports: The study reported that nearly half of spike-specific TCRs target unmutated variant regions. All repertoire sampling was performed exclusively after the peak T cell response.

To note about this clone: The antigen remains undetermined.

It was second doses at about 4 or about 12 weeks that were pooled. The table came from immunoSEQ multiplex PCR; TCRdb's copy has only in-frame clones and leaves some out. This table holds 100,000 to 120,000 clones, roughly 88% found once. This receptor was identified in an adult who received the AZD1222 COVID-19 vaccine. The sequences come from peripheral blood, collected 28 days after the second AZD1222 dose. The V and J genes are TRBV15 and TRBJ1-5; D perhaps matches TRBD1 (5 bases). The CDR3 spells CATSSKGSNQPQHF. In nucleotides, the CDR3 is TGTGCCACCAGCAGCAAGGGGAGCAATCAGCCCCAGCATTTT.